This is a list of T cell receptor beta chains from one sample in a study of cytomegalovirus exposure and HLA in healthy donors. Only in-frame clones appear in the TCRdb table, and some are missing; sequencing was by immunoSEQ multiplex PCR. Of 140,000 or so clones detected, 61% appear once; the ten largest clones hold roughly 1.9%. The specimen sequenced was PBMCs. These receptors were collected from a male donor in good health and CMV-seronegative. The CDR3 runs from the conserved cysteine through the conserved F or W. The order of the fields is V gene, clone size, J gene, D gene, CDR3 protein, CDR3 DNA. A D gene is named only where the DNA matches it firmly. Only part of the rows carry a size: once, few, many, or a class if the clone is expanded.

TRBV9,.,TRBJ2-5,TRBD2,CASSVVAGGYQETQYF,TGTGCCAGCAGCGTAGTAGCGGGGGGCTACCAAGAGACCCAGTACTTC
TRBV28,.,TRBJ1-6,.,CASSRGGSTYNSPLHF,TGTGCCAGCAGTAGGGGAGGGAGTACCTATAATTCACCCCTCCACTTT
TRBV7-9,.,TRBJ1-2,.,CASSLGSGGYTF,TGTGCCAGCAGCTTAGGGAGTGGAGGCTACACCTTC
TRBV27,.,TRBJ1-2,.,CASSSREGRYGYTF,TGTGCCAGCAGTTCCCGGGAGGGACGCTATGGCTACACCTTC
TRBV5-1,.,TRBJ1-2,TRBD1,CASSEFGGQNYGYTF,TGCGCCAGCAGCGAATTTGGGGGACAGAACTATGGCTACACCTTC
TRBV6-1,.,TRBJ2-7,.,CASRLAYEQYF,TGTGCCAGCAGGCTAGCCTACGAGCAGTACTTC
TRBV4-3,.,TRBJ2-3,TRBD2,CASSPGGVTDTQYF,TGCGCCAGCAGCCCGGGGGGGGTCACAGATACGCAGTATTTT
TRBV19,.,TRBJ2-3,.,CASTSGPSTDTQYF,TGTGCCAGTACGAGTGGGCCCAGCACAGATACGCAGTATTTT
TRBV7-3,.,TRBJ2-7,.,CASSLFGGESYEQYF,TGTGCCAGCAGCTTATTTGGCGGGGAATCCTACGAGCAGTACTTC
TRBV6-1,.,TRBJ1-2,TRBD1,CASSLQGEMDYGYTF,TGTGCCAGCAGTCTCCAGGGGGAAATGGACTATGGCTACACCTTC
TRBV19,few,TRBJ2-7,TRBD2,CASSLAGGGYEQYF,TGTGCCAGTAGTCTAGCGGGGGGGGGCTACGAGCAGTACTTC
TRBV5-5,.,TRBJ2-3,TRBD2,CASSQGLAIFPDTQYF,TGTGCCAGCAGCCAGGGACTAGCGATATTTCCGGATACGCAGTATTTT
TRBV7-2,.,TRBJ2-1,.,CASSFYRVENEQFF,TGTGCCAGCAGCTTTTACAGGGTCGAGAATGAGCAGTTCTTC
TRBV10-3,once,TRBJ2-7,TRBD1,CAISELTGGYGEQYF,TGTGCCATCAGTGAGCTTACAGGGGGTTACGGCGAGCAGTACTTC
TRBV19,few,TRBJ1-5,.,CASSQTRGLSNQPQHF,TGTGCCAGTAGCCAAACGAGAGGGTTGAGCAATCAGCCCCAGCATTTT
TRBV27,.,TRBJ2-5,TRBD2,CASSWGGGSETQYF,TGTGCCAGCAGTTGGGGCGGGGGGTCAGAGACCCAGTACTTC
TRBV11-3,.,TRBJ2-7,TRBD1,CASSFRTGSSHEQYF,TGTGCCAGCAGCTTCAGGACAGGGTCTTCTCACGAGCAGTACTTC
TRBV13,few,TRBJ2-1,TRBD1,CASSAWGQGTRGGTHNEQFF,TGTGCCAGCAGCGCATGGGGACAGGGGACGCGCGGGGGAACCCACAATGAGCAGTTCTTC
TRBV7-9,.,TRBJ2-5,TRBD1,CASSLSRDRKETQYF,TGTGCCAGCAGCTTAAGCCGGGACAGGAAAGAGACCCAGTACTTC
TRBV11-2,.,TRBJ2-7,TRBD2,CASSSTLAGVYEQYF,TGTGCCAGCAGCTCGACCCTAGCGGGGGTATACGAGCAGTACTTC
TRBV6-5,.,TRBJ1-1,.,CASSYGGGMNTEAFF,TGTGCCAGCAGTTACGGTGGGGGGATGAACACTGAAGCTTTCTTT
TRBV9,.,TRBJ1-4,.,CASSVGGNIWNSKLFF,TGTGCCAGCAGCGTAGGAGGGAACATCTGGAATTCAAAACTGTTTTTT
TRBV30,few,TRBJ1-3,.,CAWSRLLSGNTIYF,TGTGCCTGGAGCAGGCTTCTCTCTGGAAACACCATATATTTT
TRBV19,.,TRBJ1-2,TRBD1,CASSMGQGNYGYTF,TGTGCCAGTAGTATGGGACAGGGGAACTATGGCTACACCTTC
TRBV6-5,.,TRBJ2-3,.,CASSPGSSTDTQYF,TGTGCCAGCAGTCCCGGTTCTAGCACAGATACGCAGTATTTT
TRBV9,few,TRBJ1-1,.,CASSSRGGNTEAFF,TGTGCCAGCAGCTCACGAGGGGGGAACACTGAAGCTTTCTTT
TRBV7-9,few,TRBJ2-7,.,CASSPETGYYEQYF,TGTGCCAGCAGCCCCGAGACTGGGTACTACGAGCAGTACTTC
TRBV6-6,.,TRBJ1-3,.,CATLGSSGNTIYF,TGTGCCACCCTAGGGAGCTCTGGAAACACCATATATTTT
TRBV27,few,TRBJ2-2,.,CASSLGGGATGELFF,TGTGCCAGCAGTTTAGGAGGGGGGGCGACCGGGGAGCTGTTTTTT
TRBV13,.,TRBJ2-7,.,CASSLVILGGPPYEQYF,TGTGCCAGCAGCTTAGTTATTTTGGGGGGGCCTCCCTACGAGCAGTACTTC
TRBV2,.,TRBJ1-2,TRBD1,CASRQGSGYTF,TGTGCCAGCCGACAGGGATCTGGCTACACCTTC
TRBV5-1,few,TRBJ2-1,.,CASSILGSDSNEQFF,TGCGCCAGCAGTATCCTCGGTAGCGATTCCAATGAGCAGTTCTTC
TRBV5-4,.,TRBJ1-1,.,CASSQKEQGNTEAFF,TGTGCCAGCAGCCAAAAAGAACAGGGGAACACTGAAGCTTTCTTT
TRBV15,.,TRBJ1-6,.,CATSRDPGGGSPLHF,TGTGCCACCAGCAGAGACCCGGGGGGCGGATCACCCCTCCACTTT
TRBV5-1,.,TRBJ2-3,TRBD2,CASQGTSAADTQYF,TGCGCCAGCCAGGGGACTAGCGCAGCAGATACGCAGTATTTT
TRBV20-1,.,TRBJ2-1,TRBD1,CSAPGQEQFF,TGCAGCGCCCCGGGACAGGAGCAGTTCTTC